The clone carrying this TCR beta chain was recorded a few times. Per germline, CDR1 SGHAT and CDR2 FQDESV (reference sequence). The CDR3 runs to 12 residues. V was pared by 6 bases and J by 7 bases, with 5 bases of the junction left unmatched. Investigators reverse transcribed all isolated RNA, so they sequenced expressed TCRB transcripts. Some clones are missing from TCRdb's copy, which holds only in-frame ones; the method was immunoSEQ multiplex PCR. Of roughly 250,000 clones listed, around 9.6% were seen once; the top ten hold 0.03% to 0.04%. The entry originates in a study of beta chain features in type 1 diabetes.

Source material: naive CD4+ T cells from blood. This clonotype was obtained from a woman aged 18-29 years in good health. The J gene is TRBJ1-1, the V gene TRBV11-1, with 7 bases that match TRBD1. The CDR3 bases are TGTGCCAGCAGTGACAGGGAGGATGAAGCTTTCTTT. Amino acids: CASSDREDEAFF. Variable domain in full (rest from reference TRBV11-1 and TRBJ1-1): EAEVAQSPRYKITEKSQAVAFWCDPISGHATLYWYRQILGQGPELLVQFQDESVVDDSQLPKDRFSAERLKGVDSTLKIQPAELGDSAMYLCASSDREDEAFFGQGTRLTVV.